This TCR beta chain originates from a study of neurological immune-mediated disorders. This CDR3 spans 15 amino acids. Germline V gene data show CDR1 as MNHEY and CDR2 as SVGEGT. The V and J ends lost 2 bases and 7 bases, in that order; junction bases with no gene match: 5. The authors made cDNA by 5'RACE with 10-nucleotide random UMIs. Over 160 million TCR-beta sequences from 15-18 subjects came out of each sequencing run. TCRdb re-analysed the 5' RACE reads in MiXCR, keeping a single row per CDR3 protein. Of 40,000 or so distinct CDR3 sequences listed, 13% to 15% are singletons. Ten or more counts support this clonotype.

The chain combines TRBV6-2 or TRBV6-3 with TRBJ1-5; TRBD1 agrees at 10 bases. The sequence derives from a woman between 50 and 59 years old with HTLV-1-associated myelopathy (HAM/TSP). The sequenced sample consisted of PBMCs. DNA of the CDR3: TGTGCCAGCAGTTACCGGGACAGGGGCTCGCAGCCCCAGCATTTT. It encodes CASSYRDRGSQPQHF.